The subject of this entry is one TCR beta chain. Its matching antigen is unknown. TCRdb re-called the 5' RACE reads through MiXCR, storing one row per CDR3 protein. Among fewer than 350,000 distinct CDR3 sequences listed, approximately 14% were seen once. These data are taken from a study of T-cell memory formation after mild COVID-19. Study findings and constraints: From day 15 to 85, contracting clones were balanced between CD4 and CD8, whereas later expanders leaned toward CD4+.

CDR3 length: 16 residues. Trimming took 4 bases from V and 4 from J, leaving 19 bases between them. Germline assignment: CDR1 SGHTA and CDR2 FQGNSA. The sample comprised PBMCs or a T cell subset sorted from them (not recorded which). The rearrangement links TRBV7-2 to TRBJ1-2; D may be TRBD1 (5 bases). This TCR derives from a man younger than 35 who had mild COVID-19 (a few samples of this study predate the infection). Cell type and time point are not known. The CDR3 DNA reads as TGTGCCAGCAGCTCTTTTTTGGGGCCGGTTATCTATGGCTACACCTTC. It translates to CASSSFLGPVIYGYTF.